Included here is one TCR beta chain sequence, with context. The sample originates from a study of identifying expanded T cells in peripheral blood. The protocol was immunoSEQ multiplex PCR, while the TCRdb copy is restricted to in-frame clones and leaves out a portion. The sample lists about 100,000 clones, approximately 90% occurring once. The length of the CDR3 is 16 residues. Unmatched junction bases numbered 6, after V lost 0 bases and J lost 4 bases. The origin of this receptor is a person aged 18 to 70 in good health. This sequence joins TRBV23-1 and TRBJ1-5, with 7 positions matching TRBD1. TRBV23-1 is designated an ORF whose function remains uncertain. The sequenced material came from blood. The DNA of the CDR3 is TGCGCCAGCAGTCAATCACAGGGGCCCTTAAATCAGCCCCAGCATTTT. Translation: CASSQSQGPLNQPQHF.